The rows below give T cell receptor beta chains drawn from one sample of a study of cytomegalovirus exposure and HLA in healthy donors. Profiling relied on immunoSEQ multiplex PCR, and the TCRdb table lists in-frame clones only, not all of them. Of under 170,000 clones listed, 55% to 70% were seen once; the top ten hold 7% to 8.5%. Material: PBMCs. Receptor source: a woman in her fifties or sixties in good health and CMV-seropositive. The CDR3 runs from the conserved cysteine through the conserved F or W. Each record gives: V gene, clone size, J gene, D gene, CDR3 DNA, CDR3 protein. A D gene is named only where the DNA matches it firmly. Clone size appears in some rows only: once, few, many, or a class for an expanded clone.

TRBV10-3	NA	TRBJ1-2	TRBD1	TGTGCCATCAGTGATCCGGACAGGGGATTCCGTGGCTACACCTTC	CAISDPDRGFRGYTF
TRBV28	NA	TRBJ2-1	TRBD2	TGTGCCAGCAGTGGGACTAGCGGGAGTTTAAGTTACAATGAGCAGTTCTTC	CASSGTSGSLSYNEQFF
TRBV29-1	NA	TRBJ2-3	TRBD2	TGCAGCGTTACTAGCGTTACAGATACGCAGTATTTT	CSVTSVTDTQYF
TRBV4-2	few	TRBJ2-1	TRBD2	TGTGCCAGCAGCCAAGATCGGACTAGCGGGTCTTACAATGAGCAGTTCTTC	CASSQDRTSGSYNEQFF
TRBV28	NA	TRBJ2-5	NA	TGTGCCAGCAGTTCGACAGCCACGCTGGAGACCCAGTACTTC	CASSSTATLETQYF
TRBV6-4	once	TRBJ2-1	TRBD2	TGTGCCAGCAGTTTAGCGGGAGGGTTTGAGCAGTTCTTC	CASSLAGGFEQFF
TRBV7-8	NA	TRBJ1-4	NA	TGTGCCAGCAGCCCCGCGGTACAGGGTTATAATGAAAAACTGTTTTTT	CASSPAVQGYNEKLFF
TRBV9	NA	TRBJ2-1	NA	TGTGCCAGCAGCGTAGACGACAGATACAATGAGCAGTTCTTC	CASSVDDRYNEQFF
TRBV13	NA	TRBJ2-2	TRBD2	TGTGCCAGCAGCTTAGGGCGGGAGGCCAACACCGGGGAGCTGTTTTTT	CASSLGREANTGELFF
TRBV27	NA	TRBJ1-1	NA	TGTGCCAGCAGTCCCGGGGTGAACACTGAAGCTTTCTTT	CASSPGVNTEAFF
TRBV6-5	NA	TRBJ2-7	NA	TGTGCCAGCAGTTACGAGGGGGACGAGCAGTACTTC	CASSYEGDEQYF
TRBV29-1	NA	TRBJ2-7	NA	TGCAGCGTTAGTAGAGGGCAGCCCGTTATTGGCGAGCAGTACTTC	CSVSRGQPVIGEQYF
TRBV9	NA	TRBJ1-5	NA	TGTGCCAGCAGCGTAGATTCAGGGGATCAGCCCCAGCATTTT	CASSVDSGDQPQHF
TRBV18	NA	TRBJ2-5	NA	TGTGCCAGCTCACCACCCGGGGAGGAGACCCAGTACTTC	CASSPPGEETQYF
TRBV7-9	few	TRBJ1-3	NA	TGTGCCAGCAGCTTAGGTAGAGTCTCTGGAAACACCATATATTTT	CASSLGRVSGNTIYF
TRBV30	NA	TRBJ1-3	NA	TGTGCCTGGACAATGGCCCTCGGAAACACCATATATTTT	CAWTMALGNTIYF
TRBV18	few	TRBJ2-7	NA	TGTGCCAGCTCACCACCGGGCAGCTACGAGCAGTACTTC	CASSPPGSYEQYF
TRBV7-8	NA	TRBJ2-7	NA	TGTGCCAGCAGCTTAAATCCAGGGACCTACGAGCAGTACTTC	CASSLNPGTYEQYF
TRBV4-2	NA	TRBJ1-4	NA	TGTGCCAGCAGCCAAGATCGGGCAGGGGAAGGCGAAAAACTGTTTTTT	CASSQDRAGEGEKLFF
TRBV7-2	few	TRBJ1-1	TRBD1	TGTGCCAGCAGCCCTGGACAGGCTCGCACTGAAGCTTTCTTT	CASSPGQARTEAFF
TRBV30	NA	TRBJ2-3	NA	TGTGCCTGGAGGCGCCTTAGCGGAGGGACAGATACGCAGTATTTT	CAWRRLSGGTDTQYF
TRBV7-2	few	TRBJ2-3	TRBD2	TGTGCCAGCAGCCCCCGGACTAGCGGGAGAACAGATACGCAGTATTTT	CASSPRTSGRTDTQYF
TRBV19	NA	TRBJ1-5	TRBD1	TGTGCCACCTCAACAACAGGGGCGAGCAATCAGCCCCAGCATTTT	CATSTTGASNQPQHF
TRBV2	few	TRBJ2-7	NA	TGTGCCAGCAGTGATCTCCTACAGGGCCGGGACGAGCAGTACTTC	CASSDLLQGRDEQYF
TRBV11-2	NA	TRBJ2-7	TRBD1	TGTGCCAGCAGCTCGGATCTCAGGGGACAGGGATACGAGCAGTACTTC	CASSSDLRGQGYEQYF
TRBV5-1	NA	TRBJ2-5	NA	TGCGCCAGCACCCTACAGGGATATCAAGAGACCCAGTACTTC	CASTLQGYQETQYF
TRBV28	NA	TRBJ1-1	TRBD1	TGTGCCAGCAGTACCGACAGGGCGAACACTGAAGCTTTCTTT	CASSTDRANTEAFF
TRBV7-2	once	TRBJ2-7	TRBD2	TGTGCCAGCAGCTTAGCGGTTAGCGGGACTGCCTACGAGCAGTACTTC	CASSLAVSGTAYEQYF
TRBV7-9	few	TRBJ2-5	TRBD2	TGTGCCAGCAGCTTCATAATAGCGGGAGGGGGAGAGACCCAGTACTTC	CASSFIIAGGGETQYF
TRBV19	once	TRBJ1-1	TRBD1	TGTGCCAGTAGTCCTGAACCACAGGGGGCGGACACTGAAGCTTTCTTT	CASSPEPQGADTEAFF
TRBV29-1	NA	TRBJ2-1	TRBD2	TGCAGCGTCATGGGTAGCGGGAGGGCCCTAGCCTACAATGAGCAGTTCTTC	CSVMGSGRALAYNEQFF
TRBV7-9	NA	TRBJ1-3	NA	TGTGCCAGCAGCTTAGTTAGCTCTGGAAACACCATATATTTT	CASSLVSSGNTIYF
TRBV5-4	few	TRBJ2-1	TRBD2	TGTGCCAGCAGCCCAAGGACTAGCGGTAATTACAATGAGCAGTTCTTC	CASSPRTSGNYNEQFF
TRBV7-9	NA	TRBJ1-2	TRBD1	TGTGCCAGCAGCGAAACCGGACAGGGAACGTTTGGCTACACCTTC	CASSETGQGTFGYTF
TRBV7-2	few	TRBJ2-5	NA	TGTGCCAGCAGCTTAACAGCCGCCGAGACCCAGTACTTC	CASSLTAAETQYF
TRBV6-6	NA	TRBJ1-1	NA	TGTGCCAGCAGCCTCCCAGGGGATACTGAAGCTTTCTTT	CASSLPGDTEAFF
TRBV4-1	NA	TRBJ2-7	NA	TGCGCCAGCAGCCAAGTTACCGGGAATGAGCAGTACTTC	CASSQVTGNEQYF
TRBV28	NA	TRBJ2-7	TRBD2	TGTGCCAGCAGGACTAGCGGGAGGAGCTACGAGCAGTACTTC	CASRTSGRSYEQYF
TRBV19	NA	TRBJ1-1	NA	TGTGCCAGTAGTATGAACAGGAACACTGAAGCTTTCTTT	CASSMNRNTEAFF
TRBV7-2	few	TRBJ1-1	NA	TGTGCCAGCAGCTTAGGCAGGGCTTCCACTGAAGCTTTCTTT	CASSLGRASTEAFF
TRBV30	NA	TRBJ2-4	TRBD2	TGTGCCTGGAGTGCACCCCCGTGGGGAGGGAGAGGCGAAGCCAAAAACATTCAGTACTTC	CAWSAPPWGGRGEAKNIQYF
TRBV9	few	TRBJ2-5	NA	TGTGCCAGCAACCCCAAGGGGCAAGAGACCCAGTACTTC	CASNPKGQETQYF
TRBV5-5	few	TRBJ2-3	TRBD1	TGTGCCAGCAGCGGACCGGGACAGGGGTCCACAGATACGCAGTATTTT	CASSGPGQGSTDTQYF
TRBV7-9	NA	TRBJ2-6	NA	TGTGCCAGCAGCTCCTCGCAGGGGAGGGGCGCGGGCGGGGCCAACGTCCTGACTTTC	CASSSSQGRGAGGANVLTF
TRBV27	NA	TRBJ1-4	NA	TGTGCCAGCAGTTTTTGGCAGGGTGATGAAAAACTGTTTTTT	CASSFWQGDEKLFF
TRBV10-3	once	TRBJ2-1	TRBD2	TGTGCCATCAGTGAGCGGGGCGGGAGCAACGGGAATGAGCAGTTCTTC	CAISERGGSNGNEQFF
TRBV30	NA	TRBJ1-2	NA	TGTGCCTGGGTGAGGGTTCCAGAAAACTATGGCTACACCTTC	CAWVRVPENYGYTF
TRBV2	NA	TRBJ1-5	NA	TGTGCCAGCAGTGAGTCGGTTCAGGCCCAGCATTTT	CASSESVQAQHF
TRBV19	NA	TRBJ1-5	NA	TGTAGTTCTAGTTTAGGCAATCAGCCCCAGCATTTT	CSSSLGNQPQHF
TRBV7-2	NA	TRBJ2-7	TRBD2	TGTGCCAGCAGAGAACCGGGACTAGGACGAACCTACGAGCAGTACTTC	CASREPGLGRTYEQYF
TRBV27	NA	TRBJ2-5	TRBD2	TGTGCCAGCAGTTTATCCGGGACTAGCGGGAGTCAGGGGCAGTACTTC	CASSLSGTSGSQGQYF
TRBV6-1	NA	TRBJ1-2	TRBD1	TGTGCCAGCAGTGAACCCACAGGGGGCTATGGCTACACCTTC	CASSEPTGGYGYTF
TRBV6-5	NA	TRBJ2-1	TRBD2	TGTGCCAGCAGTTACAGACTAGCGGGAGGGAGTGAGCAGTTCTTC	CASSYRLAGGSEQFF
TRBV7-8	few	TRBJ2-7	TRBD1	TGTGCCAGCAGCTTTGACACAGGGGTAGCCCCATACGAGCAGTACTTC	CASSFDTGVAPYEQYF
TRBV18	few	TRBJ1-5	TRBD1	TGTGCCAGCTCACAGGGACAGGGGGAATTGGGTCAGCCCCAGCATTTT	CASSQGQGELGQPQHF
TRBV12-5	once	TRBJ2-1	TRBD2	TGTGCTAGTGGTTTGGATGTAGCGGGAGGGACCTACAATGAGCAGTTCTTC	CASGLDVAGGTYNEQFF